These 25 T cell receptor beta chains share one sample of origin, sequenced in a study of T-cell memory formation after mild COVID-19. TCRdb reprocessed the 5' RACE reads with MiXCR, giving one entry per CDR3 protein. The table shows some 150,000 distinct CDR3 sequences, with 11% to 15% occurring only once. Sequencing was carried out using PBMCs or a T cell subset sorted from them (not recorded which). The receptors were sampled from an adult woman who had mild COVID-19 (a few samples of this study predate the infection). Cell type and time point are not known.

The rearrangement uses TRBV4-1 and TRBJ2-1; TRBD2 matches at 11 bases. There are 14 residues in the CDR3. The V gene's germline CDR1 is MGHRA and CDR2 YSYEKL. The V and J ends lost 3 bases and 9 bases, in that order; junction bases with no gene match: 4. DNA for the CDR3: TGCGCCAGCAGCCACGTAGCGGGAGGGGGTGAGCAGTTCTTC. Translating it yields CASSHVAGGGEQFF.

This clonotype was observed at least ten times. V and J are TRBV5-1 and TRBJ2-2; D perhaps matches TRBD1 (7 bases). V was cut by 0 bases and J by 4 bases, with 13 bases left in between. The CDR3 is 16 amino acids. Germline V lookup: CDR1 SGHRS, CDR2 YFSETQ. CDR3 region: CASSLAVQGGTGELFF. The CDR3 DNA reads TGCGCCAGCAGCTTGGCAGTCCAGGGGGGCACCGGGGAGCTGTTTTTT.

The chain links TRBV20-1 to TRBJ2-7; D perhaps matches TRBD1 (6 bases). Between the trimmed V and J ends, which lost 8 bases and 0 bases, there was a span of 17 bases. Germline CDR1 reads DFQATT; CDR2 reads SNEGSKA (reference sequence). This CDR3 spans 14 amino acids. The CDR3 coding sequence is TGCAGTAACCTAGGACAGCTCAGCTCCTACGAGCAGTACTTC. Its protein is CSNLGQLSSYEQYF.

V gene TRBV5-5 combines with J gene TRBJ2-7; D is uncertain. The V gene lost 3 bases and the J gene lost 4 bases, with 11 bases spanning the gap. CDR1 and CDR2 (germline): SGHKS, YYEKEE (reference sequence). The CDR3 has 13 amino acids. CDR3 loop: CASSWMDGYEQYF. CDR3 DNA: TGTGCCAGCAGCTGGATGGACGGGTACGAGCAGTACTTC.

The chain employs TRBV7-9 and TRBJ2-1, with D tentatively TRBD1 (6 bases). V shed 5 bases and J shed 2 bases, with 13 bases lying between them. Germline V lookup: CDR1 SEHNR, CDR2 FQNEAQ (reference sequence). This CDR3 has 15 amino acids. CDR3 loop: CASSVRQGTYNEQFF. The CDR3 DNA sequence: TGTGCCAGCAGCGTCCGGCAGGGGACCTACAATGAGCAGTTCTTC.

The chain has TRBV19 and TRBJ2-1, with 10 bases fitting TRBD2. Per the germline V gene, CDR1 is LNHDA and CDR2 is SQIVND (reference sequence). The V gene end was trimmed by 1 base and the J gene end by 12 bases; junction bases not matched to a gene: 9. CDR3 length: 15 residues. The CDR3 DNA sequence: TGTGCCAGTAGTATAGGAGGGCTAGCGGGAGTAGGGCAGTTCTTC. It is translated as CASSIGGLAGVGQFF.

The genes are TRBV19 and TRBJ1-1; 7 positions match TRBD1. V shed 1 base, J shed 1 base, and the junction held 3 bases outside the gene matches. CDR1 is LNHDA, CDR2 SQIVND, per germline (reference sequence). This CDR3 comprises 15 residues. The CDR3 sequence: CASSIGGTANTEAFF. The CDR3 region has the DNA TGTGCCAGTAGTATAGGGGGGACAGCGAACACTGAAGCTTTCTTT. The variable domain in full, completed from reference TRBV19 and TRBJ1-1, reads DGGITQSPKYLFRKEGQNVTLSCEQNLNHDAMYWYRQDPGQGLRLIYYSQIVNDFQKGDIAEGYSVSREKKESFPLTVTSAQKNPTAFYLCASSIGGTANTEAFFGQGTRLTVV.

The chain uses TRBV29-1 and TRBJ2-1; D not certain. The germline V gene encodes CDR1 SQVTM and CDR2 ANQGSEA. This CDR3 has 12 amino acids. Trimming removed 6 bases from V and 8 bases from J, with 14 bases in between. CDR3 DNA: TGCAGCGTCTCCGCCCCCGGCGATGAGCAGTTCTTC. It codes for CSVSAPGDEQFF.

This clonotype was found a few times. The chain carries TRBV12-3 or TRBV12-4 and TRBJ2-2; D may be TRBD1 (5 bases). CDR3 length equals 15 residues. V was clipped by 5 bases and J by 1 base, with 11 bases between them. The chain's CDR3 is CASSPPTVNTGELFF. The CDR3 DNA sequence: TGTGCCAGCAGTCCCCCGACAGTGAACACCGGGGAGCTGTTTTTT.

The chain employs TRBV5-1 and TRBJ2-1; TRBD2 aligns across 8 bases. Germline V CDR1 and CDR2: SGHRS, YFSETQ. Unmatched junction bases numbered 12, after V lost 0 bases and J lost 7 bases. The CDR3 sequence is 17 residues long. CDR3 residues: CASSLEASGSPINEQFF. The CDR3, as DNA: TGCGCCAGCAGCTTGGAGGCCAGCGGGAGTCCTATTAATGAGCAGTTCTTC.

The rearrangement links TRBV24-1 to TRBJ2-5; weak D call: TRBD2 (5 bases). With 0 bases removed from V and 5 bases from J, the gap between germline ends came to 12 bases. Germline assignment: CDR1 KGHDR and CDR2 SFDVKD. CDR3 length: 15 residues. CDR3 sequence (DNA): TGTGCCACCAGTGATTTGGGGAAAGGCGGGGAGACCCAGTACTTC. Encoded protein: CATSDLGKGGETQYF.

V is TRBV4-3 and J is TRBJ2-2; TRBD1 might be the D (6 bases). The germline V and J ends were trimmed by 0 bases and 6 bases, with 14 bases remaining between them. This CDR3 is built from 16 residues. CDR1 and CDR2 (germline): LGHNA, YSLEER. CDR3 bases: TGCGCCAGCAGCCAAGAATCCACAGGGTATGCCGGGGAGCTGTTTTTT. Translating it yields CASSQESTGYAGELFF.

The chain couples TRBV5-6 to TRBJ2-7; 11 bases are shared with TRBD2. This CDR3 has 15 residues. The germline CDR1 and CDR2 sequences are SGHDT and YYEEEE. The V and J ends lost 4 bases and 3 bases, in that order; junction bases with no gene match: 6. CDR3 residues: CASSAGLAAIYEQYF. In DNA form, the CDR3 reads TGTGCCAGCAGCGCGGGACTAGCGGCCATCTACGAGCAGTACTTC.

The chain combines TRBV6-2 or TRBV6-3 with TRBJ1-5; 9 bases are a match to TRBD1. The CDR3 extends over 14 amino acids. From germline, CDR1 is MNHEY and CDR2 SVGEGT. V dropped 7 bases and J dropped 5; count of bases not matched to a gene: 6. The CDR3 here is CASNGQGRYQPQHF. The CDR3 region has the DNA TGTGCCAGCAACGGACAGGGGCGATATCAGCCCCAGCATTTT.

This clonotype was detected ten times or more. In nucleotides, the CDR3 is TGCGCCAGCAGCTGGGACAGGGTCGCCTACGAGCAGTACTTC. This translates into CASSWDRVAYEQYF. This chain connects TRBV5-1 to TRBJ2-7, with 9 bases aligning to TRBD1. The J segment lost 2 bases and the V segment lost 3 bases, leaving 3 bases of the junction unmatched. Germline assignment: CDR1 SGHRS and CDR2 YFSETQ. There are 14 residues in the CDR3.

The sample holds a few counts of this clonotype. The chain couples TRBV4-1 to TRBJ1-1, with D possibly matching TRBD1 (5 bases). Trimming pared 4 bases from V and 2 bases from J, leaving 14 bases between. This CDR3 is built from 15 residues. The germline V gene has CDR1 MGHRA and CDR2 YSYEKL. Written as DNA, the CDR3 is TGCGCCAGCAGCCGAAGTGGAACAGGCAACACTGAAGCTTTCTTT. Encoded protein: CASSRSGTGNTEAFF.

This sequence joins TRBV14 and TRBJ1-2; 8 bases are a match to TRBD1. The length of the CDR3 is 16 residues. V lost 0 bases to trimming and J lost 2 bases; unmatched junction nucleotides: 5. Germline V CDR1 and CDR2: SGHDN, FVKESK. The CDR3 region is CASSQDRRQGNYGYTF. The CDR3 DNA is TGTGCCAGCAGCCAAGATCGACGACAGGGGAACTATGGCTACACCTTC.

This clonotype occurred a few times. This chain connects TRBV20-1 to TRBJ1-2; D possibly corresponds to TRBD1 (5 bases). V lost 1 base to trimming and J lost 3 bases, with 12 bases between them. The CDR3 is made up of 14 amino acids. From germline, CDR1 is DFQATT and CDR2 SNEGSKA (reference sequence). The CDR3 coding sequence is TGCAGTGCTAGAGTACAGGTAGATCACTATGGCTACACCTTC. It specifies CSARVQVDHYGYTF.

The sample holds a few counts of this clonotype. The chain joins TRBV5-1 to TRBJ2-1; 9 bases agree with TRBD2. Germline-derived CDR1 and CDR2 are SGHRS and YFSETQ. The length of the CDR3 is 15 residues. V lost 6 bases to trimming and J lost 7 bases; unmatched junction nucleotides: 11. CDR3 sequence reads: CASTLSSGAKNEQFF. CDR3 bases: TGCGCCAGCACCCTCTCTAGCGGGGCTAAGAATGAGCAGTTCTTC.

J is TRBJ2-2 and V is TRBV2; no definite D call. The V end lost 7 bases, the J end lost 3 bases, and 18 bases lay between the germline ends. The CDR3 totals 16 residues. CDR1 is SNHLY and CDR2 is FYNNEI in the germline V gene. The CDR3 DNA reads TGTGCCAGCAAAATAAGACCGACCTTGGACACCGGGGAGCTGTTTTTT. Translating gives CASKIRPTLDTGELFF.

This chain joins TRBV19 and TRBJ1-1; D is unclear. The CDR3 is 12 residues long. V gave up 6 bases and J gave up 5 bases, with 10 bases separating them. Germline CDR1 reads LNHDA; CDR2 reads SQIVND (reference sequence). In nucleotides, the CDR3 is TGTGCCAGTAGGGGTAGGGATACTGAAGCTTTCTTT. Translating gives CASRGRDTEAFF.

This clonotype has a handful of counts. V usage is TRBV12-3 or TRBV12-4 and J usage is TRBJ2-3; 9 nucleotides align to TRBD1. After removal of 6 bases from V and 3 bases from J, the junction contained 4 bases not matched to a gene. This CDR3 has 14 residues. The CDR3 sequence: CASSRDRDTDTQYF. CDR3 bases: TGTGCCAGCAGCCGGGACAGGGATACAGATACGCAGTATTTT.

The CDR3 DNA follows: TGTGCCAGCAGCTTGTGGGGGACAGGAGGCACAGATACGCAGTATTTT. It specifies CASSLWGTGGTDTQYF. V and J are TRBV5-8 and TRBJ2-3, with 8 nucleotides matching TRBD1. J gave up 1 base and V 1 base, and 5 bases lay outside the gene matches. Per germline, CDR1 SGHTS and CDR2 YDEGEE. This CDR3 region has 16 residues.

This chain links TRBV15 with TRBJ1-5; tentative D call: TRBD1 (5 bases). The CDR3 is 14 amino acids. Germline lookup yields CDR1 LNHNV and CDR2 YYDKDF (reference sequence). V was pared by 8 bases and J by 2 bases, with 13 bases between. As DNA, the CDR3 is TGTGCCACCGCGGGAGCGGGGCGCAATCAGCCCCAGCATTTT. This encodes CATAGAGRNQPQHF.

This chain joins TRBV15 and TRBJ2-2; the D call may be TRBD1 or TRBD2 (5 bases each). The V gene's germline CDR1 is LNHNV and CDR2 YYDKDF (reference sequence). This CDR3 is built from 15 residues. Between the trimmed V and J ends, which lost 8 bases and 7 bases, there was a span of 20 bases. The CDR3 region has the DNA TGTGCCACCGACCAGGGCCGTGGGGGTGGCGGGGAGCTGTTTTTT. Translating it yields CATDQGRGGGGELFF. The complete variable domain, with remaining parts taken from reference TRBV15 and TRBJ2-2, reads DAMVIQNPRYQVTQFGKPVTLSCSQTLNHNVMYWYQQKSSQAPKLLFHYYDKDFNNEADTPDNFQSRRPNTSFCFLDIRSPGLGDTAMYLCATDQGRGGGGELFFGEGSRLTVL.